A selection of T cell receptor beta chains follows, all from one sample in a study of T cell responses to AZD1222 COVID-19 vaccine. Sequenced by immunoSEQ multiplex PCR; TCRdb stores in-frame clones only, minus some. Of about 170,000 clones in the sample, about 92% were seen once. Sequenced here: peripheral blood, sampled on day 0 of AZD1222 vaccination. The receptor source for this set is an adult in good health. The CDR3 runs from the conserved cysteine through the conserved F or W. The D gene is left open where the match is weak. Where a row states a size, it is once, few, many or the class of an expanded clone; other rows omit it.

cdr3_length: 15; v_call: TRBV5-6; clone_size: .; d_call: TRBD1; j_call: TRBJ1-2; cdr3_aa: CASSPGQGRHYGYTF; cdr3_nt: TGTGCCAGCAGCCCCGGACAGGGCCGTCACTATGGCTACACCTTC
cdr3_length: 14; v_call: TRBV2; clone_size: .; d_call: .; j_call: TRBJ1-5; cdr3_aa: CASSVIGLNQPQHF; cdr3_nt: TGTGCCAGCAGTGTGATCGGTTTAAATCAGCCCCAGCATTTT
cdr3_length: 15; v_call: TRBV6-5; clone_size: .; d_call: .; j_call: TRBJ1-2; cdr3_aa: CASSSSGGWVGGYTF; cdr3_nt: TGTGCCAGCAGTTCCTCCGGGGGGTGGGTAGGTGGCTACACCTTC
cdr3_length: 13; v_call: TRBV5-1; clone_size: .; d_call: .; j_call: TRBJ1-5; cdr3_aa: CASSLSGDQPQHF; cdr3_nt: TGCGCCAGCAGCTTGTCAGGGGATCAGCCCCAGCATTTT
cdr3_length: 14; v_call: TRBV5-1; clone_size: .; d_call: .; j_call: TRBJ2-2; cdr3_aa: CASSLVPNTGELFF; cdr3_nt: TGCGCCAGCAGCTTGGTTCCGAACACCGGGGAGCTGTTTTTT
cdr3_length: 13; v_call: TRBV30; clone_size: .; d_call: .; j_call: TRBJ1-2; cdr3_aa: CAWSEGFPDGYTF; cdr3_nt: TGTGCCTGGAGTGAGGGATTCCCAGATGGCTACACCTTC
cdr3_length: 14; v_call: TRBV7-6; clone_size: .; d_call: .; j_call: TRBJ2-7; cdr3_aa: CASSKNGGPYEQYF; cdr3_nt: TGTGCCAGCAGCAAAAACGGGGGCCCCTACGAGCAGTACTTC
cdr3_length: 15; v_call: TRBV5-1; clone_size: .; d_call: .; j_call: TRBJ1-1; cdr3_aa: CASSPYNLVSAEAFF; cdr3_nt: TGCGCCAGCAGCCCATATAACTTGGTTTCCGCTGAAGCTTTCTTT
cdr3_length: 15; v_call: TRBV2; clone_size: .; d_call: .; j_call: TRBJ1-1; cdr3_aa: CASSEAVTLYTEAFF; cdr3_nt: TGTGCCAGCAGTGAAGCGGTGACACTTTACACTGAAGCTTTCTTT
cdr3_length: 12; v_call: TRBV19; clone_size: .; d_call: .; j_call: TRBJ2-7; cdr3_aa: CASSIGAYEQYF; cdr3_nt: TGTGCCAGTAGTATAGGGGCCTACGAGCAGTACTTC
cdr3_length: 17; v_call: TRBV5-6; clone_size: .; d_call: TRBD1; j_call: TRBJ2-7; cdr3_aa: CASSLLGQGGKSYEQYF; cdr3_nt: TGTGCCAGCAGCTTACTAGGACAGGGGGGAAAATCATACGAGCAGTACTTC
cdr3_length: 13; v_call: TRBV11-2; clone_size: .; d_call: .; j_call: TRBJ1-2; cdr3_aa: CASSLGANYGYTF; cdr3_nt: TGTGCCAGCAGCTTAGGCGCTAACTATGGCTACACCTTC
cdr3_length: 12; v_call: TRBV27; clone_size: .; d_call: .; j_call: TRBJ1-1; cdr3_aa: CASSSGQRKAFF; cdr3_nt: TGTGCCAGCAGTTCCGGACAGAGAAAAGCTTTCTTT
cdr3_length: 13; v_call: TRBV6-5; clone_size: .; d_call: TRBD1; j_call: TRBJ1-1; cdr3_aa: CASSRRDRVSAFF; cdr3_nt: TGTGCCAGCAGCCGCCGGGACAGGGTATCAGCTTTCTTT
cdr3_length: 16; v_call: TRBV7-8; clone_size: few; d_call: .; j_call: TRBJ1-5; cdr3_aa: CASSPREGRGNQPQHF; cdr3_nt: TGTGCCAGCAGCCCTCGAGAGGGACGGGGAAATCAGCCCCAGCATTTT
cdr3_length: 15; v_call: TRBV5-1; clone_size: .; d_call: .; j_call: TRBJ2-2; cdr3_aa: CASGFRGEYTGELFF; cdr3_nt: TGCGCCAGCGGCTTTCGAGGCGAGTACACCGGGGAGCTGTTTTTT
cdr3_length: 15; v_call: TRBV14; clone_size: .; d_call: .; j_call: TRBJ2-7; cdr3_aa: CASSQGQSVGSAVYF; cdr3_nt: TGTGCCAGCAGCCAAGGGCAATCAGTTGGTAGCGCTGTGTACTTC
cdr3_length: 16; v_call: TRBV5-6; clone_size: .; d_call: .; j_call: TRBJ1-6; cdr3_aa: CASSLRVTSYNSPLHF; cdr3_nt: TGTGCCAGCAGCTTGAGAGTTACCTCCTATAATTCACCCCTCCACTTT
cdr3_length: 13; v_call: TRBV10-1; clone_size: .; d_call: .; j_call: TRBJ1-3; cdr3_aa: CASSPGRGNTIYF; cdr3_nt: TGCGCCAGCAGCCCAGGACGGGGAAACACCATATATTTT
cdr3_length: 16; v_call: TRBV3-1/TRBV3-2; clone_size: once; d_call: TRBD2; j_call: TRBJ2-3; cdr3_aa: CASSQESSGRARAQYF; cdr3_nt: TGTGCCAGCAGCCAAGAGAGTAGCGGGAGGGCCAGGGCGCAGTATTTT
cdr3_length: 12; v_call: TRBV7-9; clone_size: .; d_call: .; j_call: TRBJ1-2; cdr3_aa: CASSLAVPDYTF; cdr3_nt: TGTGCCAGCAGCTTAGCGGTGCCGGACTACACCTTC
cdr3_length: 13; v_call: TRBV20-1; clone_size: .; d_call: .; j_call: TRBJ1-2; cdr3_aa: CSASPQGGYGYTF; cdr3_nt: TGCAGTGCTAGTCCCCAAGGGGGCTATGGCTACACCTTC
cdr3_length: 15; v_call: TRBV28; clone_size: .; d_call: TRBD2; j_call: TRBJ2-1; cdr3_aa: CASSPGTSGRNEQFF; cdr3_nt: TGTGCCAGCAGTCCCGGGACTAGCGGGAGAAATGAGCAGTTCTTC
cdr3_length: 12; v_call: TRBV7-9; clone_size: .; d_call: .; j_call: TRBJ1-2; cdr3_aa: CASSALGGGYTF; cdr3_nt: TGTGCCAGCAGCGCCCTAGGTGGAGGCTACACCTTC
cdr3_length: 12; v_call: TRBV6-5; clone_size: .; d_call: .; j_call: TRBJ2-5; cdr3_aa: CATTEGLKTQYF; cdr3_nt: TGTGCCACAACGGAGGGGCTAAAGACCCAGTACTTC
cdr3_length: 16; v_call: TRBV6-5; clone_size: .; d_call: TRBD1; j_call: TRBJ2-7; cdr3_aa: CASSWDRFSSSYEQYF; cdr3_nt: TGTGCCAGCAGTTGGGACAGATTCTCCTCCTCCTACGAGCAGTACTTC
cdr3_length: 13; v_call: TRBV11-1; clone_size: .; d_call: .; j_call: TRBJ1-1; cdr3_aa: CATSLGMNTEAFF; cdr3_nt: TGTGCCACATCCCTCGGCATGAACACTGAAGCTTTCTTT
cdr3_length: 11; v_call: TRBV6-5; clone_size: .; d_call: .; j_call: TRBJ1-2; cdr3_aa: CASSYLGLPVF; cdr3_nt: TGTGCCAGCAGTTACTTGGGCCTTCCTGTTTTC
cdr3_length: 12; v_call: TRBV4-1; clone_size: many; d_call: TRBD1; j_call: TRBJ2-4; cdr3_aa: CASGTGEDIQYF; cdr3_nt: TGCGCCAGCGGGACAGGGGAAGACATTCAGTACTTC
cdr3_length: 16; v_call: TRBV30; clone_size: .; d_call: .; j_call: TRBJ2-2; cdr3_aa: CAWSVNRDSNTGELFF; cdr3_nt: TGTGCCTGGAGCGTAAACAGGGATTCGAACACCGGGGAGCTGTTTTTT
cdr3_length: 15; v_call: TRBV28; clone_size: .; d_call: TRBD2; j_call: TRBJ2-1; cdr3_aa: CASSLTSDSYNEQFF; cdr3_nt: TGTGCCAGCAGTTTGACTAGCGACTCCTACAATGAGCAGTTCTTC
cdr3_length: 11; v_call: TRBV20-1; clone_size: .; d_call: .; j_call: TRBJ1-1; cdr3_aa: CSAEGDTEAFF; cdr3_nt: TGCAGTGCTGAAGGTGACACTGAAGCTTTCTTT
cdr3_length: 16; v_call: TRBV5-1; clone_size: .; d_call: .; j_call: TRBJ2-1; cdr3_aa: CASRPRGTSFYNEQFF; cdr3_nt: TGCGCCAGCCGCCCTCGAGGGACATCCTTCTACAATGAGCAGTTCTTC
cdr3_length: 13; v_call: TRBV24-1; clone_size: .; d_call: .; j_call: TRBJ1-1; cdr3_aa: CATSDSGQTEAFF; cdr3_nt: TGTGCCACCAGTGATTCCGGACAGACTGAAGCTTTCTTT
cdr3_length: 14; v_call: TRBV18; clone_size: once; d_call: .; j_call: TRBJ1-2; cdr3_aa: CASSPPTRGYGYTF; cdr3_nt: TGTGCCAGCTCACCACCGACCCGGGGCTATGGCTACACCTTC
cdr3_length: 14; v_call: TRBV29-1; clone_size: once; d_call: .; j_call: TRBJ1-1; cdr3_aa: CSVERQEGGTEAFF; cdr3_nt: TGCAGCGTTGAGAGACAGGAAGGGGGCACTGAAGCTTTCTTT
cdr3_length: 14; v_call: TRBV10-2; clone_size: .; d_call: .; j_call: TRBJ1-1; cdr3_aa: CASSGELMNTEAFF; cdr3_nt: TGCGCCAGCAGTGGGGAGTTAATGAACACTGAAGCTTTCTTT
cdr3_length: 18; v_call: TRBV4-1; clone_size: .; d_call: .; j_call: TRBJ2-4; cdr3_aa: CASSQPAGEGLAKNIQYF; cdr3_nt: TGCGCCAGCAGCCAGCCCGCCGGGGAAGGGCTAGCCAAAAACATTCAGTACTTC
cdr3_length: 14; v_call: TRBV5-1; clone_size: .; d_call: .; j_call: TRBJ2-5; cdr3_aa: CATALSVPSKTQYF; cdr3_nt: TGCGCCACTGCCCTGTCTGTCCCATCCAAGACCCAGTACTTC
cdr3_length: 16; v_call: TRBV13; clone_size: .; d_call: TRBD2; j_call: TRBJ2-1; cdr3_aa: CASSLGSGGAYNEQFF; cdr3_nt: TGTGCCAGCAGCCTCGGGAGCGGGGGGGCTTACAATGAGCAGTTCTTC
cdr3_length: 15; v_call: TRBV4-2; clone_size: .; d_call: .; j_call: TRBJ2-5; cdr3_aa: CASSQAAGSWETQYF; cdr3_nt: TGTGCCAGCAGCCAAGCGGCAGGGTCTTGGGAGACCCAGTACTTC
cdr3_length: 15; v_call: TRBV7-9; clone_size: .; d_call: .; j_call: TRBJ1-1; cdr3_aa: CASSLDGTMNTEAFF; cdr3_nt: TGTGCCAGCAGCTTAGATGGCACTATGAACACTGAAGCTTTCTTT
cdr3_length: 16; v_call: TRBV5-1; clone_size: .; d_call: .; j_call: TRBJ2-7; cdr3_aa: CASSPDGAGNSYEQYF; cdr3_nt: TGCGCCAGCAGCCCCGATGGGGCAGGGAATTCCTACGAGCAGTACTTC
cdr3_length: 12; v_call: TRBV2; clone_size: .; d_call: .; j_call: TRBJ1-2; cdr3_aa: CASIFRDNGYTF; cdr3_nt: TGTGCCAGCATCTTCAGGGATAATGGCTACACCTTC
cdr3_length: 16; v_call: TRBV5-1; clone_size: .; d_call: .; j_call: TRBJ2-1; cdr3_aa: CASSLSAQSSYNEQFF; cdr3_nt: TGCGCCAGCAGCTTGTCGGCGCAGAGCTCCTACAATGAGCAGTTCTTC